The next 30 T cell receptor beta chains were all read from a single sample in a study of vaccination effects on CD4 cells after COVID-19. These receptors have no identified antigens. Peptide-pool stimulation followed by sequencing identified expanded antigen-specific CD4+ clonotypes in the ViraFEST assay. The authors isolated CD4+ T cells after around nine days of culture. It was between March and December 2020 that the person had a SARS-CoV-2 infection confirmed by PCR. Method: immunoSEQ multiplex PCR; TCRdb's copy keeps in-frame clones and lacks some. This sample has tens of thousands of clones, with roughly 73% found just once. The sequencing used CD4+ T cells from PBMCs cultured with HIV peptides, collected before COVID-19 vaccination. The subset here: HIV-1 Nef peptide pool negative control/reference culture. These receptors were obtained from a human donor who had a prior SARS-CoV-2 infection.

This clone was detected only a few times. The J gene is TRBJ2-7, the V gene TRBV6-6, with D maybe TRBD1 (5 bases). The CDR3 has 13 amino acids. Trimming removed 9 bases from V and 4 bases from J, with 16 bases in between. Germline CDR1 reads MNHNY; CDR2 reads SVGAGI (reference sequence). Here the CDR3 DNA reads TGTGCCAGGCAGGGCTCCCGGGTGTACGAGCAGTACTTC. Amino acid sequence: CARQGSRVYEQYF.

The J gene is TRBJ2-5, the V gene TRBV19; no definite D call. The ends were cut back, 5 bases at V and 5 bases at J, with 12 bases in the middle. The CDR3 is made up of 13 amino acids. CDR1 LNHDA and CDR2 SQIVND come from the germline V gene (reference sequence). This CDR3 is CASSSGPGETQYF. In nucleotides, the CDR3 is TGTGCCAGTAGTTCCGGACCGGGCGAGACCCAGTACTTC. Based on the CDR3 plus reference TRBV19 and TRBJ2-5, the full variable domain is DGGITQSPKYLFRKEGQNVTLSCEQNLNHDAMYWYRQDPGQGLRLIYYSQIVNDFQKGDIAEGYSVSREKKESFPLTVTSAQKNPTAFYLCASSSGPGETQYFGPGTRLLVL.

The chain links TRBV19 to TRBJ2-6; TRBD2 matches at 16 bases. Germline-derived CDR1 and CDR2 are LNHDA and SQIVND (reference sequence). V lost 2 bases, J lost 1 base, and 8 bases stayed unmatched. The CDR3 spans 21 residues. CDR3 in DNA: TGTGCCAGTAGTATATTCCGGGGACTAGCGGGGGGGCTGTCTGGGGCCAACGTCCTGACTTTC. Its protein is CASSIFRGLAGGLSGANVLTF.

The chain recombines TRBV5-1 with TRBJ1-5; D uncertain. Germline V gives CDR1 SGHRS, CDR2 YFSETQ. Trimming cost V 0 bases and J 3 bases, with 4 bases left between them. The CDR3 is 13 residues long. CDR3 coding DNA: TGCGCCAGCAGCTTGGAGCCCAATCAGCCCCAGCATTTT. It is translated as CASSLEPNQPQHF.

V gene TRBV5-6 combines with J gene TRBJ1-1; no clear D gene. Germline loops: CDR1 SGHDT, CDR2 YYEEEE. This CDR3 is built from 15 residues. Trimming cost V 4 bases and J 2 bases, with 15 bases left between them. The CDR3 nucleotides are TGTGCCAGCAGCCCCTATCGGACGGGCAACACTGAAGCTTTCTTT. It codes for CASSPYRTGNTEAFF.

V gene TRBV6-5 combines with J gene TRBJ2-5; 7 nucleotides align to TRBD1. This CDR3 contains 14 residues. Germline trimming cut 5 bases from V and 1 base from J; bases unmatched to any gene: 4. The germline V gene has CDR1 MNHEY and CDR2 SVGAGI. CDR3 loop: CASSHRDSQETQYF. CDR3 nucleotides: TGTGCCAGCAGTCACCGGGACAGCCAAGAGACCCAGTACTTC.

There are a few counts of this clone. The CDR3: CASDWTGAYNEQFF. The CDR3 region has the DNA TGCGCCAGCGATTGGACAGGGGCATACAATGAGCAGTTCTTC. This rearrangement joins TRBV5-1 to TRBJ2-1; 9 nucleotides match TRBD1. This CDR3 spans 14 amino acids. V lost 7 bases and J lost 4; bases outside the gene matches: 6. The germline V gene has CDR1 SGHRS and CDR2 YFSETQ.

This clone was recorded a few times. The chain combines TRBV11-2 with TRBJ2-7; 7 nucleotides line up with TRBD1. The junction had 6 bases not matched to a gene; V was cut back by 3 bases and J by 4 bases. The CDR3 totals 14 residues. Germline-derived CDR1 and CDR2 are SGHAT and FQNNGV. DNA for the CDR3: TGTGCCAGCAGCTTGGGACAGAGGTTATACGAGCAGTACTTC. This encodes CASSLGQRLYEQYF.

The V and J genes are TRBV6-5 and TRBJ1-2; D is ambiguous. This CDR3 has 16 residues. Trimming shortened V by 2 bases and J by 1 base, and 14 bases separated the two germline ends. Germline CDR1 and CDR2: MNHEY and SVGAGI. For the CDR3, the DNA is TGTGCCAGCAGTTACGGGTACGGAAGAGATAACTATGGCTACACCTTC. Protein: CASSYGYGRDNYGYTF.

This clone was found a few times. V gene TRBV7-9 combines with J gene TRBJ1-1; perhaps TRBD1 as D (5 bases). The CDR3 length is 13 residues. Germline CDR1 and CDR2: SEHNR and FQNEAQ (reference sequence). The ends were cut back, 11 bases at V and 3 bases at J, with 16 bases in the middle. Here the CDR3 DNA reads TGTGCCTATAAGGGGCGGGAGGACACTGAAGCTTTCTTT. Encoded protein: CAYKGREDTEAFF.

This clone was detected only a few times. One end of the junction is discordant with germline, which a read error may explain. The chain uses TRBV2 and TRBJ2-7, with 7 bases that match TRBD2. This CDR3 region has 13 residues. Germline CDR1 SNHLY, CDR2 FYNNEI. CDR3: CASGERETYEQYF. DNA for the CDR3: TGTGCCAGCGGTGAGCGGGAAACCTACGAGCAGTACTTC.

There are a few counts of this clone. V gene TRBV10-3 combines with J gene TRBJ2-3, with D perhaps TRBD1 (5 bases). V lost 4 bases to trimming and J lost 0 bases, with 8 bases between them. CDR3 length: 14 residues. Germline CDR1 reads ENHRY; CDR2 reads SYGVKD. CDR3 protein: CAISARDSTDTQYF. Here the CDR3 DNA reads TGTGCCATCAGTGCCAGGGATAGCACAGATACGCAGTATTTT.

The chain has TRBV7-2 and TRBJ1-4; possible D gene TRBD1, 5 bases. Trimming removed 1 base from V and 8 bases from J, with 11 bases in between. The V gene's germline CDR1 is SGHTA and CDR2 FQGNSA. The CDR3 is 14 residues long. The CDR3: CASSLGGGMEKLFF. The CDR3 nucleotides are TGTGCCAGCAGCTTAGGGGGGGGAATGGAAAAACTGTTTTTT.

The chain recombines TRBV4-3 with TRBJ1-1, with 8 bases identical to TRBD1. Germline CDR1 and CDR2: LGHNA and YSLEER. The V segment lost 4 bases and the J segment 1 base; nucleotides outside the gene matches: 2. CDR3 size: 14 residues. CDR3 sequence: CASSRTGGNTEAFF. The CDR3 nucleotides read TGCGCCAGCAGCCGCACAGGGGGGAACACTGAAGCTTTCTTT.

This clone was counted only a few times. The chain is built from TRBV6-5 and TRBJ2-7; D unresolved. Looked up from germline, CDR1 is MNHEY and CDR2 is SVGAGI. The CDR3 contains 13 residues. V was trimmed by 7 bases and J by 3 bases, leaving 13 bases between them. CDR3: CASTHSGRYEQYF. For the CDR3, the DNA is TGTGCCAGCACCCACTCGGGTCGCTACGAGCAGTACTTC.

V usage is TRBV5-4 and J usage is TRBJ2-2; 13 bases map to TRBD2. The CDR3 is 17 residues long. After removal of 3 bases from V and 5 bases from J, the junction contained 7 bases not matched to a gene. Germline lookup yields CDR1 SGHNT and CDR2 YYREEE (reference sequence). For the CDR3, the DNA is TGTGCCAGCAGCTCCCCTACTAGCGGGAGGGGAACCGGGGAGCTGTTTTTT. It encodes CASSSPTSGRGTGELFF.

The chain links TRBV4-1 to TRBJ1-3; perhaps TRBD1 as D (5 bases). Germline values: CDR1 MGHRA, CDR2 YSYEKL. The CDR3 spans 15 residues. Trimming pared 3 bases from V and 4 bases from J, leaving 13 bases between. CDR3 residues: CASSHFGTDGNTIYF. The CDR3 DNA reads as TGCGCCAGCAGCCACTTTGGGACGGACGGAAACACCATATATTTT.

The chain joins TRBV4-2 to TRBJ1-2; D uncertain. The CDR3 consists of 15 residues. The germline V and J ends were trimmed by 1 base and 4 bases, with 13 bases remaining between them. Germline values: CDR1 LGHNA, CDR2 YNFKEQ. Here the CDR3 DNA reads TGTGCCAGCAGCCAAGCTACGAGGAGTGGCTATGGCTACACCTTC. Protein product: CASSQATRSGYGYTF.

The rearrangement uses TRBV19 and TRBJ2-7; 11 bases agree with TRBD2. This CDR3 has 15 residues. V lost 3 bases to trimming and J lost 2 bases; unmatched junction nucleotides: 3. CDR1 and CDR2 from the germline V gene are LNHDA and SQIVND (reference sequence). For the CDR3, the DNA is TGTGCCAGTAGTATTTCTAGCGGGAGGCCCTACGAGCAGTACTTC. Translating it yields CASSISSGRPYEQYF.

This chain links TRBV2 with TRBJ2-3; D may match TRBD1 or TRBD2 (6 bases each). Per germline, CDR1 SNHLY and CDR2 FYNNEI. Trimming left V 6 bases short and J 5 bases short, with 18 bases between. The length of the CDR3 is 15 residues. CDR3 sequence: CASRGGRWIGDTQYF. CDR3 sequence (DNA): TGTGCCAGCAGAGGGGGGCGGTGGATAGGAGATACGCAGTATTTT.

This clone occurred once. The CDR3 bases are TGTGCCAGCAGTCAGAGGGGGGGTCAGCCCCAGCATTTT. It codes for CASSQRGGQPQHF. The V and J genes are TRBV6-5 and TRBJ1-5; possible D gene TRBD1, 6 bases. The germline V gene encodes CDR1 MNHEY and CDR2 SVGAGI. The germline V and J ends were trimmed by 5 bases and 6 bases, with 11 bases remaining between them. The CDR3 is 13 residues long.

The chain carries TRBV30 and TRBJ1-2; no reliable D call. V was shortened by 3 bases and J by 1 base, with 9 bases between the two germline ends. Per germline, CDR1 GTSNPN and CDR2 SVGIG (reference sequence). CDR3 length: 13 residues. The CDR3 protein is CAWSRGYNYGYTF. The CDR3 bases are TGTGCCTGGAGCCGAGGATATAACTATGGCTACACCTTC. Full variable domain (missing parts from reference TRBV30 and TRBJ1-2): SQTIHQWPATLVQPVGSPLSLECTVEGTSNPNLYWYRQAAGRGLQLLFYSVGIGQISSEVPQNLSASRPQDRQFILSSKKLLLSDSGFYLCAWSRGYNYGYTFGSGTRLTVV.

The V and J genes are TRBV4-1 and TRBJ2-1; 14 nucleotides match TRBD2. The length of the CDR3 is 16 residues. V gave up 0 bases and J gave up 15 bases; unmatched junction bases: 10. Germline CDR1 MGHRA, CDR2 YSYEKL. Here the CDR3 DNA reads TGCGCCAGCAGCCAAGAGCAGCTCGTGGGACTAGCGGGGGCGTTCTTC. It specifies CASSQEQLVGLAGAFF.

This clone turned up a few times. The chain joins TRBV11-3 to TRBJ2-1; 15 bases are shared with TRBD2. Germline CDR1 is SGHNT and CDR2 is YENEEA. The CDR3 sequence is 19 residues long. Trimming cost V 5 bases and J 8 bases; bases outside gene matches: 16. CDR3 protein: CASSVGGGTSGGPGHEQFF. CDR3 nucleotides: TGTGCCAGCAGCGTGGGTGGTGGGACTAGCGGGGGGCCGGGCCATGAGCAGTTCTTC.

J is TRBJ2-5 and V is TRBV5-1; TRBD2 is a possible D gene (6 bases). The CDR3 is made up of 16 amino acids. The V and J ends lost 4 bases and 1 base respectively, with 17 bases between them. CDR1 is SGHRS, CDR2 YFSETQ, per germline. The CDR3 nucleotides are TGCGCCAGCAGCCAGAGGACTCGCGGGGCCCAAGAGACCCAGTACTTC. Translation: CASSQRTRGAQETQYF.

The chain combines TRBV3-1 (or the pseudogene TRBV3-2) with TRBJ2-1; unclear D gene. This CDR3 comprises 15 residues. V was trimmed by 2 bases and J by 4 bases, leaving 12 bases between them. CDR1 LGHDT and CDR2 YNNKEL come from the germline V gene (reference sequence). Here the CDR3 DNA reads TGTGCCAGCAGCCAATCTGCGGTGAGTTACAATGAGCAGTTCTTC. Its translation: CASSQSAVSYNEQFF.

The chain carries TRBV7-3 and TRBJ2-2, with D uncertain. V lost 0 bases, J lost 0 bases, and 2 bases lay in between. This CDR3 has 14 amino acids. Germline CDR1 reads SGHTA; CDR2 reads FQGTGA. In DNA form, the CDR3 reads TGTGCCAGCAGCTTAACAGCGAACACCGGGGAGCTGTTTTTT. It codes for CASSLTANTGELFF. The full variable domain, rest sourced from reference TRBV7-3 and TRBJ2-2, is GAGVSQTPSNKVTEKGKYVELRCDPISGHTALYWYRQSLGQGPEFLIYFQGTGAADDSGLPNDRFFAVRPEGSVSTLKIQRTERGDSAVYLCASSLTANTGELFFGEGSRLTVL.

The chain is built from TRBV18 and TRBJ2-1; a possible D gene is TRBD1 (5 bases). Trimming cost V 0 bases and J 9 bases, with 15 bases left between them. Germline loops: CDR1 KGHSH, CDR2 LQKENI. This CDR3 contains 15 residues. CDR3 amino acids: CASSPPGQAPREQFF. In nucleotides, the CDR3 is TGTGCCAGCTCACCACCGGGGCAGGCCCCCCGTGAGCAGTTCTTC. Full variable domain (remainder filled in from reference TRBV18 and TRBJ2-1): NAGVMQNPRHLVRRRGQEARLRCSPMKGHSHVYWYRQLPEEGLKFMVYLQKENIIDESGMPKERFSAEFPKEGPSILRIQQVVRGDSAAYFCASSPPGQAPREQFFGPGTRLTVL.

This clone was counted between two and nine times. The chain links TRBV4-3 to TRBJ1-6; D is unresolved. Germline CDR1 and CDR2: LGHNA and YSLEER. The CDR3 totals 14 residues. Trimming left V 0 bases short and J 14 bases short, with 14 bases between. CDR3 DNA sequence: TGCGCCAGCAGCCAAGAATTGGTAGGGCGAACCCTCCACTTT. Its protein is CASSQELVGRTLHF.

The gene calls are TRBV10-3 and TRBJ1-4; D uncertain. Germline V CDR1 and CDR2: ENHRY, SYGVKD. This CDR3 comprises 19 residues. V lost 3 bases and J lost 8, with 28 bases in between. The CDR3 bases are TGTGCCATCAGTGAAGGGCCCTCTCGCCCCCTTCAGAAGGGAGAAAAACTGTTTTTT. Translation: CAISEGPSRPLQKGEKLFF.